The 10 T cell receptor beta chains given below trace back to one sample, sequenced in a study of blood T cell repertoires in COVID-19. The protocol was immunoSEQ multiplex PCR, while the TCRdb copy is restricted to in-frame clones and leaves out a portion. The table lists over 200,000 clones, 80% to 90% of them singletons. Sequencing was carried out using PBMCs or T cells enriched from blood (not recorded which). These receptors were obtained from a woman aged 50 to 60 in a cohort exposed to, infected with or recovered from COVID-19 (not recorded which).

This rearrangement joins TRBV27 to TRBJ1-2, with 7 bases that match TRBD1. CDR3 length: 13 residues. Trimming cost V 2 bases and J 3 bases; bases outside gene matches: 0. The germline V gene has CDR1 MNHEY and CDR2 SMNVEV (reference sequence). In DNA form, the CDR3 reads TGTGCCAGCAGTTTAGACAGGGACTATGGCTACACCTTC. It codes for CASSLDRDYGYTF.

V usage is TRBV2 and J usage is TRBJ1-1; D remains ambiguous. Trimming pared 9 bases from V and 4 bases from J, leaving 9 bases between. Germline loops: CDR1 SNHLY, CDR2 FYNNEI. The CDR3 runs to 11 residues. This CDR3 reads CASLLSTEAFF. In DNA form, the CDR3 reads TGTGCCAGTCTCCTGAGCACTGAAGCTTTCTTT.

This sequence joins TRBV30 and TRBJ2-7; D is perhaps TRBD2 (7 bases). CDR3 length: 12 amino acids. CDR1 is GTSNPN, CDR2 SVGIG, per germline (reference sequence). Trimming took off 5 bases at V and 6 bases at J, with 14 bases between the two ends. The CDR3 sequence is CAWGGGGGEQYF. In nucleotides, the CDR3 is TGTGCCTGGGGGGGCGGGGGCGGCGAGCAGTACTTC. The complete variable domain, with remaining parts taken from reference TRBV30 and TRBJ2-7, reads SQTIHQWPATLVQPVGSPLSLECTVEGTSNPNLYWYRQAAGRGLQLLFYSVGIGQISSEVPQNLSASRPQDRQFILSSKKLLLSDSGFYLCAWGGGGGEQYFGPGTRLTVT.

This chain uses TRBV27 with TRBJ2-3; 9 nucleotides align to TRBD2. Germline loops: CDR1 MNHEY, CDR2 SMNVEV (reference sequence). J gave up 6 bases and V 3 bases, and 10 bases lay outside the gene matches. The CDR3 covers 16 residues. CDR3 residues: CASSFASGGKSDTQYF. In DNA form, the CDR3 reads TGTGCCAGCAGTTTTGCCAGCGGGGGGAAGTCTGATACGCAGTATTTT.

CDR3 amino acids: CASSEARSNNSPLHF. In DNA, the CDR3 is TGTGCCAGCAGTGAAGCCCGGAGTAATAATTCACCCCTCCACTTT. V is TRBV2 and J is TRBJ1-6; the D is unclear. The CDR3 is 15 amino acids. V was trimmed by 0 bases and J by 5 bases, leaving 8 bases between them. Germline assignment: CDR1 SNHLY and CDR2 FYNNEI.

The chain links TRBV5-1 to TRBJ1-2; TRBD1 matches at 8 bases. This CDR3 contains 14 residues. Looked up from germline, CDR1 is SGHRS and CDR2 is YFSETQ. J gave up 2 bases and V 0 bases, and 0 bases lay outside the gene matches. CDR3 in DNA: TGCGCCAGCAGCTTGGGACAGGGGAACTATGGCTACACCTTC. Translated: CASSLGQGNYGYTF.

This clone has only one observation. J is TRBJ1-2 and V is TRBV9, with D unresolved. The V end was cut by 3 bases, the J end by 6 bases, with 30 bases between. CDR1 and CDR2 (germline): SGDLS, YYNGEE. This CDR3 spans 19 amino acids. The CDR3 DNA reads TGTGCCAGCAGCGCTTCTACGAGAGAAATCTCTCCCCGGCGGCATGGCTACACCTTC. Protein sequence: CASSASTREISPRRHGYTF.

The chain carries TRBV11-2 and TRBJ2-7; 7 bases fit TRBD2. The CDR3 extends over 13 amino acids. The junction had 3 bases not matched to a gene; V was cut back by 3 bases and J by 4 bases. The V gene's germline CDR1 is SGHAT and CDR2 FQNNGV. CDR3 residues: CASSFASGYEQYF. The CDR3 nucleotides read TGTGCCAGCAGCTTCGCTAGCGGATACGAGCAGTACTTC.

The gene calls are TRBV15 and TRBJ1-1; D is unclear. CDR1 is LNHNV, CDR2 YYDKDF, per germline (reference sequence). The V end lost 0 bases, the J end lost 6 bases, and 17 bases lay between the germline ends. The CDR3 length is 16 residues. The CDR3 DNA sequence: TGTGCCACCAGCAGAGAATCACCCGACGTAGGAGCTGAAGCTTTCTTT. Translation: CATSRESPDVGAEAFF.

This clone has just a few counts. This sequence joins TRBV11-2 and TRBJ1-4; 9 bases are a match to TRBD1. The V segment lost 10 bases and the J segment 14 bases; nucleotides outside the gene matches: 20. The CDR3 is 15 residues long. From germline, CDR1 is SGHAT and CDR2 FQNNGV. CDR3 coding DNA: TGTGCCACCCCCCCGGGACAGGGTCAAGGTCACGGGCTGTTTTTT. Translation: CATPPGQGQGHGLFF.